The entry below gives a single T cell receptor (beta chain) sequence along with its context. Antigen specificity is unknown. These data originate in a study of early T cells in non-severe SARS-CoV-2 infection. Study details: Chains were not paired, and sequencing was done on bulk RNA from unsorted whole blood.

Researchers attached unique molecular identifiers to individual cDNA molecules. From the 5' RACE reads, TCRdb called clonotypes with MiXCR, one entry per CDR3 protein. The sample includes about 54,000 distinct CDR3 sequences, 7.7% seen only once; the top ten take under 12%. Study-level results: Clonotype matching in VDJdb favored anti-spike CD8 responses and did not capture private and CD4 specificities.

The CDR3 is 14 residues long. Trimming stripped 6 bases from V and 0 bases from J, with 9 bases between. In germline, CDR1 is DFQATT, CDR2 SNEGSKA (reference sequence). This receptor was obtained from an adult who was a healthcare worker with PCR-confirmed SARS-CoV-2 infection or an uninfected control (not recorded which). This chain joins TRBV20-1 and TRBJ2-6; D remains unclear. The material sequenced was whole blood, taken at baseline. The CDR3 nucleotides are TGCAGTGCAGTGGACCACTCTGGGGCCAACGTCCTGACTTTC. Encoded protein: CSAVDHSGANVLTF.